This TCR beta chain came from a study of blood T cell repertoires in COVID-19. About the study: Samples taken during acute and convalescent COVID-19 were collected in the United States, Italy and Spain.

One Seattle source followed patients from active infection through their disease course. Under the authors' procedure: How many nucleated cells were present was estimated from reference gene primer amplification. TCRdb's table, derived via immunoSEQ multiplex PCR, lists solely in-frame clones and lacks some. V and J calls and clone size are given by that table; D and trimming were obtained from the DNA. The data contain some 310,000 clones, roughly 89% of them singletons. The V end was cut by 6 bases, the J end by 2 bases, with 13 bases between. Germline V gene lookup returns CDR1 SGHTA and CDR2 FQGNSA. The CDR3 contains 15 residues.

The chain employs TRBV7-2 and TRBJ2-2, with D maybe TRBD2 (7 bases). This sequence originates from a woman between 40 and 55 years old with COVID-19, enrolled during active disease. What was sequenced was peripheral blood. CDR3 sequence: CASSPRGANTGELFF. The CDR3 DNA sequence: TGTGCCAGCAGTCCACGGGGGGCTAACACCGGGGAGCTGTTTTTT.